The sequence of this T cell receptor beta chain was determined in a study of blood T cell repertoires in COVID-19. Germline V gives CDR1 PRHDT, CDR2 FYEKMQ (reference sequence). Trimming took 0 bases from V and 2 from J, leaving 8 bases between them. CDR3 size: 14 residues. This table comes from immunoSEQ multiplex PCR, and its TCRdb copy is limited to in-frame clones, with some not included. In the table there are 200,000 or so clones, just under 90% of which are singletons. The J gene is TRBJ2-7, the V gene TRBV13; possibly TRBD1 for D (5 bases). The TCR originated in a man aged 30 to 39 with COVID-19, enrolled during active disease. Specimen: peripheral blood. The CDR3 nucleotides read TGTGCCAGCAGCTTAGGGGACAAAACCTACGAGCAGTACTTC. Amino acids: CASSLGDKTYEQYF.